The clone carrying this T cell receptor (beta chain) was detected only a few times. Antigen unknown. This table comes from immunoSEQ multiplex PCR, and its TCRdb copy is limited to in-frame clones, with some not included. The sample shows approximately 50,000 clones, 88% of them seen only once. This record belongs to a study of a mutant IDH1 vaccine in newly diagnosed glioma. Study in general: Patients got their first vaccination 4-6 weeks after radiotherapy alone, or with temozolomide cycles. V12 fell at week 35 and V13, the study end, at week 47. Treated patients, approximately 62% male and around 40% female, averaged 40.4 years of age.

V was trimmed by 5 bases and J by 1 base, leaving 17 bases between them. The CDR3 has 17 residues. CDR1 and CDR2 from the germline V gene are LNHDA and SQIVND (reference sequence). Specified time point: week 35, safety follow-up. Each vaccine dose was 300 ug of mutant IDH1 20-mer peptide, with topical imiquimod. The chain is built from TRBV19 and TRBJ2-2; a possible D gene is TRBD1 (6 bases). The starting material was PBMCs, obtained from a glioma patient whose treatment included an IDH1 peptide vaccine. This clonotype originated in a woman aged 40 to 50 with glioma. For the CDR3, the DNA is TGTGCCAGTAGTGTTGCCGGGACACGCTTGAACACCGGGGAGCTGTTTTTT. It specifies CASSVAGTRLNTGELFF.